This T cell receptor beta chain was retrieved from a study of Graves' ophthalmopathy and Graves' hyperthyroidism (dated by TCRdb to the late 2010s). Concerning the study at large: Peripheral blood samples were taken at the time of initial diagnosis, before any treatment was given. The study used signatures of the TCR beta repertoire to tell Graves' ophthalmopathy apart from Graves' hyperthyroidism and to predict which patients would progress to ophthalmopathy. In total, approximately 140 blood samples were TCR-sequenced: roughly 45 ophthalmopathy, roughly 77 hyperthyroidism and some 17 hyperthyroidism-to-ophthalmopathy patients. To explore V-J signatures distinguishing ophthalmopathy from hyperthyroidism, a discovery set of about a hundred patients (about 43 ophthalmopathy, 57 stable hyperthyroidism) was enrolled. The independent validation cohort included under 20 hyperthyroidism patients plus 17 patients who later progressed from hyperthyroidism to ophthalmopathy. In more than five hyperthyroidism patients, T-cell repertoires of thyroid tissue and blood were compared. Following sample collection, hyperthyroidism patients were given methimazole at a starting dose of 30 mg daily, and ophthalmopathy patients were given high-dose intravenous methylprednisolone. The roughly 90 discovery patients were divided at random into training and test sets in a 7:3 ratio. Summary of the overall study and its limitations: In validation, the model predicted ophthalmopathy progression with about 70% sensitivity and around 72% specificity; about a dozen predicted patients were CT-confirmed with GO in a median of 6.5 months. Among expanded thyroid clonotypes with frequency above 0.001, most also showed up in blood, which suggests that blood repertoires may reflect the thyroid immune response. Sample size was not statistically predetermined, and group allocation was not concealed from the investigators. The 13-signature model separated ophthalmopathy from stable hyperthyroidism with approximately 90% sensitivity and approximately 83% specificity in cross-validation, and 80%/75% in the test set.

Ophthalmopathy patients had moderately to severely active disease, Clinical Activity Score of at least 3, NOSPECS grade of at least 4, and disease duration under 3 months. Patients were excluded if they had other autoimmune diseases, uncontrolled infections, pregnancy or lactation. Diagnosis was based on clinical symptoms, serum thyroxine, TRAb, thyroid ultrasound and orbital computed tomography. Using Ficoll-Paque density gradient centrifugation, PBMCs were isolated from 8.5 to 10 ml of fresh peripheral blood. Total RNA was extracted using Trizol reagent, and RNA quality was checked on an Agilent 2100 Bioanalyzer. For repertoire sequencing, the TCR beta CDR3 regions were amplified from RNA transcripts. HTBI primers and the Qiagen OneStep RT-PCR kit were used in a first-round RT-PCR, which was followed by a second-round multiplex PCR, size selection and purification. Sequencing of the libraries was carried out on an Illumina HiSeq2000 in paired-end mode with 100 bp reads. Turning to the authors' computational methods: SOAPnuke was used to process the reads, throwing out any read that had adapters, had uncalled bases, had a mean Phred below 15, or lacked an exact constant-primer or identifier match. COPE v1.2.5 was used to merge the high-quality paired reads. Each unique nucleotide sequence was defined as a clonotype, and clonotypes were aligned to IMGT TRB V, D and J references with MiTCR v1.1. Analysis was restricted to V-J combinations with a frequency above 0.0001, which covered about 99% of repertoires. For each V-J combination, a TCR clonal expansion and chaos score was defined as the ratio of F50 clonal expansion to chaos observed in the TCRdist matrix. Welch's t-statistics and random forest were used to reduce features to some 13 V-J combinations, which were fed into a naive Bayes classifier. Thyroid-blood repertoire similarity was quantified with the Morisita-Horn index. TCRdb reprocessing: public reads trimmed at Q25 with fastp, clones called with MiXCR, in-frame beta chains kept. Rows merge per CDR3 protein into single entries with the most common DNA and genes. The V and J calls here are based on TCRdb, not the publication. For this sample the table gives roughly 480,000 distinct CDR3 sequences, of which roughly an eighth were detected only once. Around 9.8% of the sample lies in the top ten.

This clonotype was detected many times. The specificity of this receptor is unknown. No base-level quality is on record; no much larger clone is a single base apart. Source material: blood. The sequence derives from a woman aged 25-40 years with Graves' ophthalmopathy. Donor details come from another sample of the same person, matched by shared clones.

The CDR3 corresponds to CASSVPMAVATF. In nucleotides, the sequence is TGTGCCAGCAGCGTCCCGATGGCCGTAGCCACCTTC. In this chain, TRBV7-9 is recombined with TRBJ1-2; no D gene call is confident. V loses 5 bases of germline sequence and J loses 13 bases, and the interval between the two ends is 17 bases. The germline V gene (reference sequence) gives CDR1 as SEHNR and CDR2 as FQNEAQ. The CDR3 spans 12 residues, from the cysteine through the phenylalanine. Only the CDR3 region is kept as DNA, spanning 36 bases read in frame from base 1.